The 20 T cell receptor beta chains given below trace back to one sample, sequenced in a study of siplizumab effects on memory and regulatory T cells. Sequencing was performed with immunoSEQ multiplex PCR; in TCRdb, only in-frame clones are kept and a portion is missing. The data show more than 90,000 clones, about 93% seen once. The sequenced sample consisted of non-Treg CD4+ T cells sorted from blood. The receptors were gathered from a human donor in good health.

The V call is TRBV9, the J call TRBJ2-5, with 7 nucleotides matching TRBD2. CDR3 length: 14 amino acids. Germline-derived CDR1 and CDR2 are SGDLS and YYNGEE. The V gene end was trimmed by 0 bases and the J gene end by 7 bases; junction bases not matched to a gene: 6. This CDR3 reads CASSVDAGRGTQYF. CDR3 sequence (DNA): TGTGCCAGCAGCGTAGATGCAGGGAGGGGGACCCAGTACTTC.

The V call is TRBV19, the J call TRBJ1-5; weak D call: TRBD1 (6 bases). V was cut by 0 bases and J by 3 bases, with 21 bases left in between. Germline CDR1 and CDR2: LNHDA and SQIVND (reference sequence). CDR3 length equals 19 residues. CDR3 protein: CASSIDPKTGTGFNQPQHF. The CDR3 DNA reads TGTGCCAGTAGTATAGATCCGAAGACAGGAACGGGGTTCAATCAGCCCCAGCATTTT.

This chain links TRBV7-6 with TRBJ2-7, with 7 bases lining up with TRBD2. This CDR3 is 15 amino acids long. Unmatched junction bases numbered 6, after V lost 1 base and J lost 3 bases. CDR1 and CDR2 from the germline V gene are SGHVS and FNYEAQ. For the CDR3, the DNA is TGTGCCAGCAGCTTAGTAGAGGCGGGGGTCTACGAGCAGTACTTC. Its translation: CASSLVEAGVYEQYF.

The V and J genes are TRBV5-1 and TRBJ1-3; D ambiguous. Germline CDR1 and CDR2: SGHRS and YFSETQ. The CDR3 sequence is 14 residues long. Trimming removed 6 bases from V and 3 bases from J, with 13 bases in between. The CDR3 spells CASKDGFDGNTIYF. As DNA, the CDR3 is TGCGCCAGCAAGGACGGATTTGATGGAAACACCATATATTTT.

V gene TRBV5-1 combines with J gene TRBJ1-3; no reliable D call. Germline CDR1 SGHRS, CDR2 YFSETQ. V lost 0 bases and J lost 7, with 8 bases in between. The CDR3 totals 13 residues. The CDR3 protein is CASSLDTGNTIYF. The CDR3 DNA is TGCGCCAGCAGCTTGGATACCGGTAACACCATATATTTT.

The CDR3 sequence is CASSQVSGGGNQPQHF. CDR3 sequence (DNA): TGCGCCAGCAGCCAAGTCTCAGGGGGAGGCAATCAGCCCCAGCATTTT. The genes are TRBV4-1 and TRBJ1-5; 7 nucleotides agree with TRBD1. V trimming: 1 base; J trimming: 2 bases; junction bases outside the gene matches: 5. Germline assignment: CDR1 MGHRA and CDR2 YSYEKL. The CDR3 is made up of 16 amino acids.

The chain's CDR3 is CASGGMTGAAVEAFF. For the CDR3, the DNA is TGTGCTAGTGGCGGAATGACAGGGGCCGCTGTTGAAGCTTTCTTT. V usage is TRBV12-5 and J usage is TRBJ1-1, with 8 bases that match TRBD1. Trimming cost V 6 bases and J 7 bases; bases outside gene matches: 13. Germline V gives CDR1 LGHNT, CDR2 FRNRAP. The CDR3 runs 15 residues.

This chain links TRBV6-5 with TRBJ2-5; D is unresolved. CDR3 size: 13 residues. Germline-derived CDR1 and CDR2 are MNHEY and SVGAGI. Trimming shortened V by 6 bases and J by 4 bases, and 12 bases separated the two germline ends. In nucleotides, the CDR3 is TGTGCCAGCAGCCTACTTTCGGGAGAGACCCAGTACTTC. As protein: CASSLLSGETQYF.

There are a few counts of this clone. This chain joins TRBV11-3 and TRBJ2-1; tentative D call: TRBD1 (6 bases). The CDR3 contains 15 residues. CDR1 is SGHNT, CDR2 YENEEA, per germline. Trimming took 7 bases from V and 7 from J, leaving 20 bases between them. The CDR3: CASNPSGQGKNEQFF. The DNA of the CDR3 is TGTGCCAGCAACCCTTCCGGGCAGGGGAAGAATGAGCAGTTCTTC.

J is TRBJ2-1 and V is TRBV5-1; D might be TRBD1 (6 bases). Trimming stripped 4 bases from V and 10 bases from J, with 12 bases between. Germline lookup yields CDR1 SGHRS and CDR2 YFSETQ. The CDR3 runs to 12 residues. The CDR3: CASSIRGREQFF. CDR3 coding DNA: TGCGCCAGCAGCATCAGGGGTAGGGAGCAGTTCTTC.

This clone has a handful of counts. This rearrangement joins TRBV5-1 to TRBJ1-6; maybe TRBD1 (6 bases). Deletions cut 4 bases from V and 7 bases from J, with 12 bases between. Germline V gives CDR1 SGHRS, CDR2 YFSETQ. This CDR3 is 14 amino acids long. Here the CDR3 reads CASSVDQGNSPLHF. In DNA form, the CDR3 reads TGCGCCAGCAGCGTGGACCAGGGGAATTCACCCCTCCACTTT. The complete variable domain, with remaining parts taken from reference TRBV5-1 and TRBJ1-6, reads KAGVTQTPRYLIKTRGQQVTLSCSPISGHRSVSWYQQTPGQGLQFLFEYFSETQRNKGNFPGRFSGRQFSNSRSEMNVSTLELGDSALYLCASSVDQGNSPLHFGNGTRLTVT.

CDR3 sequence (DNA): TGCGCCAGCAGCCTAAGAAACCGGGACAGGGTTCATGGCTACACCTTC. It codes for CASSLRNRDRVHGYTF. This chain joins TRBV4-1 and TRBJ1-2; TRBD1 agrees at 9 bases. This CDR3 spans 16 amino acids. The germline gives CDR1 MGHRA, CDR2 YSYEKL. J was trimmed by 6 bases and V by 4 bases; bases with no gene match: 12.

The chain links TRBV2 to TRBJ2-7; 7 bases line up with TRBD2. The germline gives CDR1 SNHLY, CDR2 FYNNEI. The CDR3 totals 15 residues. With V trimmed by 1 base and J by 9 bases, 12 bases remained unmatched. The CDR3 sequence: CASSEDASGIRGQYF. The CDR3 bases are TGTGCCAGCAGTGAAGACGCTAGCGGAATACGAGGGCAGTACTTC.

The rearrangement links TRBV6-1 to TRBJ2-3; TRBD1 aligns across 9 bases. Germline CDR1 reads MNHNS; CDR2 reads SASEGT. This CDR3 comprises 18 residues. Germline trimming cut 2 bases from V and 0 bases from J; bases unmatched to any gene: 9. CDR3 DNA sequence: TGTGCCAGCAGTGAACGTCTGTGGACAGGGGTCAGCACAGATACGCAGTATTTT. As protein: CASSERLWTGVSTDTQYF.

This chain uses TRBV6-1 with TRBJ2-7, with a tentative D call TRBD2 (5 bases). CDR1 and CDR2 from the germline V gene are MNHNS and SASEGT. V shed 6 bases and J shed 7 bases, with 13 bases lying between them. This CDR3 has 12 residues. The CDR3 region is CASSPSGWEQYF. As DNA, the CDR3 is TGTGCCAGCAGCCCCAGCGGTTGGGAGCAGTACTTC.

The chain uses TRBV7-9 and TRBJ1-4; 8 bases align to TRBD1. Germline assignment: CDR1 SEHNR and CDR2 FQNEAQ (reference sequence). The CDR3 is 14 residues long. The V and J ends lost 6 bases and 7 bases, in that order; junction bases with no gene match: 7. This CDR3 is CASRNQGAGEKLFF. CDR3 bases: TGTGCCAGCAGGAACCAGGGGGCCGGTGAAAAACTGTTTTTT.

V usage is TRBV11-2 and J usage is TRBJ1-2, with D unresolved. The germline V gene has CDR1 SGHAT and CDR2 FQNNGV. The CDR3 is made up of 13 amino acids. The V end lost 2 bases, the J end lost 5 bases, and 9 bases lay between the germline ends. CDR3 in DNA: TGTGCCAGCAGCTTAAGGGCAGCTTATGGCTACACCTTC. Its protein product is CASSLRAAYGYTF.

The rearrangement uses TRBV30 and TRBJ2-3, with TRBD2 matching 9 bases. J lost 6 bases, V lost 5 bases, and 21 bases had no gene match. The germline CDR1 and CDR2 sequences are GTSNPN and SVGIG (reference sequence). CDR3 length: 18 residues. The CDR3 here is CAWSSGGGTSRRGDTQYF. The CDR3 bases are TGTGCCTGGTCCTCGGGCGGCGGGACTAGCAGAAGGGGGGATACGCAGTATTTT.

The chain recombines TRBV28 with TRBJ1-2, with D possibly TRBD1 on 6 matching bases. Trimming removed 6 bases from V and 3 bases from J, with 14 bases in between. The length of the CDR3 is 14 residues. CDR1 and CDR2 from the germline V gene are MDHEN and SYDVKM. CDR3 bases: TGTGCCAGCAGCCCCGGGACAAGGTACTATGGCTACACCTTC. Encoded protein: CASSPGTRYYGYTF.

The count of this clone is one. The rearrangement uses TRBV7-9 and TRBJ2-3; no firm D call. The germline V gene has CDR1 SEHNR and CDR2 FQNEAQ (reference sequence). Between the trimmed V and J ends, which lost 0 bases and 5 bases, there was a span of 0 bases. This CDR3 comprises 11 residues. The chain's CDR3 is CASSLADTQYF. In DNA form, the CDR3 reads TGTGCCAGCAGCTTAGCAGATACGCAGTATTTT.